The rows below give T cell receptor beta chains drawn from one sample of a study of blood T cells in healthy people across ages. TCRdb passed the 5' RACE reads through MiXCR, listing each CDR3 protein once. The table includes over 600,000 distinct CDR3 sequences, less than 45% detected once. Specimen: blood. Source of these receptors: a man aged 80 or over in good health. CDR3s include the opening cysteine and the closing phenylalanine or tryptophan. A D gene is named only where the DNA matches it firmly. Clone size, where shown, is once, few, many, or a class for clones that have expanded.

clone_size d_call j_call v_call cdr3_nt cdr3_aa
. . TRBJ2-1 TRBV6-5 TGTGCCAGCAGGCCGATGGTGGGGGACTACAATGAGCAGTTCTTC CASRPMVGDYNEQFF
few TRBD1 TRBJ2-1 TRBV20-1 TGCAGTGCCCTGAAGGGACAGAGCTCCTACAATGAGCAGTTCTTC CSALKGQSSYNEQFF
. . TRBJ2-3 TRBV29-1 TGCAGCGTTGATGGGGGAGAAACAGATACGCAGTATTTT CSVDGGETDTQYF
once . TRBJ1-5 TRBV3-1 TGTGCCAGCAGCCAAGAATTGAGCAATCAGCCCCAGCATTTT CASSQELSNQPQHF
. . TRBJ1-4 TRBV5-6 TGTGCCAGCAGCGGGCAGGGTGTCCAAAAACTGTTTTTT CASSGQGVQKLFF
few . TRBJ2-7 TRBV25-1 TGTGCCAGCAAAAACGGCTCCTACGAGCAGTACTTC CASKNGSYEQYF
. . TRBJ1-2 TRBV4-1 TGCGCCAGCAGCCAAGTACAGGGAGTCTATGGCTACACCTTC CASSQVQGVYGYTF
few . TRBJ2-1 TRBV7-2 TGTGCCAGCAGCCCGGTAGATGCGGGGGCCCGTCGTGAGCAGTTCTTC CASSPVDAGARREQFF
. TRBD2 TRBJ2-7 TRBV29-1 TGCAGCGTTGAAGCCAAGGTCGTGGCGGGACTAGCGGTGTACGAGCAGTACTTC CSVEAKVVAGLAVYEQYF
few . TRBJ2-7 TRBV4-2 TGTGCCAGCAGCGTCGCTTTAGCGGCCTTCTACGAGCAGTACTTC CASSVALAAFYEQYF
few . TRBJ1-4 TRBV4-1 TGCGCCAGCAGCCAAGACGACAGTCCTAATGAAAAACTGTTTTTT CASSQDDSPNEKLFF
few TRBD2 TRBJ2-7 TRBV7-8 TGTGCCAGCAGCTTTCCTCCGGGACTAGCGAGCTCCTACGAGCAGTACTTC CASSFPPGLASSYEQYF
. . TRBJ2-2 TRBV6-2/TRBV6-3 TGTGCCAGCAGTTACTCGACGGTAGGGGCCGGGGAGCTGTTTTTT CASSYSTVGAGELFF
. . TRBJ2-1 TRBV6-5 TGTGCCAGCAGTTACCGGGGGAGCTCCTACAATGAGCAGTTCTTC CASSYRGSSYNEQFF
. TRBD1 TRBJ1-1 TRBV20-1 TGCAGTGCTAGTTCCGGGTTTCGGACAGGGGGCGGTGCTTTCTTT CSASSGFRTGGGAFF
. . TRBJ1-5 TRBV6-6 TGTGCCAGCAGTGACTCTTATAGCAATCAGCCCCAGCATTTT CASSDSYSNQPQHF
. . TRBJ2-1 TRBV5-4 TGTGCCAGCAGTGGAGTCCTCGCGAGCGATGAGCAGTTCTTC CASSGVLASDEQFF
. . TRBJ2-3 TRBV7-2 TGTGCCAGCAGCTTAGGATCTCAGGGACGGGGTACGCAGTATTTT CASSLGSQGRGTQYF
many . TRBJ2-7 TRBV7-3 TGTGCCAGCAGCTTAACTAGCGCGTACGAGCAGTACTTC CASSLTSAYEQYF
many TRBD2 TRBJ2-3 TRBV29-1 TGCAGCGTTATCATAGCGGGGTGGACAGATACGCAGTATTTT CSVIIAGWTDTQYF
. TRBD1 TRBJ2-7 TRBV5-1 TGCGCCAGCAGCAGGGACAGTGAGAGGTACGAGCAGTACTTC CASSRDSERYEQYF
. . TRBJ2-5 TRBV4-1 TGCGCCAGCAGCCAAGATCTCGCCCAGAAGACCCAGTACTTC CASSQDLAQKTQYF
. . TRBJ2-6 TRBV12-3/TRBV12-4 TGTGCCAGCAGTTTCCGGGGACACCCCTCTGGGGCCAACGTCCTGACTTTC CASSFRGHPSGANVLTF
few . TRBJ1-5 TRBV15 TGTGCCACCAGCAGAGTTCAGGGCAATCAGCCCCAGCATTTT CATSRVQGNQPQHF
. TRBD1 TRBJ2-7 TRBV27 TGTGCCAGCAGATTACAGGGGGCTAAAGGCGAGCAGTACTTC CASRLQGAKGEQYF
. TRBD1 TRBJ2-7 TRBV11-2 TGTGCCAGCAGCTTCCCCGACAGGGGTTGGTCCTACGAGCAGTACTTC CASSFPDRGWSYEQYF
. . TRBJ1-1 TRBV25-1 TGTGCCAGCAATGAACCTGGTGAAGCTTTCTTT CASNEPGEAFF
many TRBD2 TRBJ2-5 TRBV7-2 TGTGCCAGCAGCTTAGATAGCGGGCCACACGCAGAGACCCAGTACTTC CASSLDSGPHAETQYF
. TRBD2 TRBJ2-1 TRBV20-1 TGCAGTGCTTTTCTAGCGGGGGCTGACAATGAGCAGTTCTTC CSAFLAGADNEQFF
. . TRBJ1-6 TRBV20-1 TGCAGTGCACCGAGACGAGCAGGGAACTCATTATCCCATTCACCCCTCCACTTT CSAPRRAGNSLSHSPLHF
. TRBD1 TRBJ2-3 TRBV6-5 TGTGCCAGCAGTGAGACAGGGGCGCGCACAGATACGCAGTATTTT CASSETGARTDTQYF
. TRBD2 TRBJ2-3 TRBV7-2 TGTGCCTGCAGCTTATTAGCCTCGACTAGCGGGGGGGCAGATACGCAGTATTTT CACSLLASTSGGADTQYF
few . TRBJ1-2 TRBV6-5 TGTGCCAGCAGTGACGAATCGGGGAGAGGCGGCTACACCTTC CASSDESGRGGYTF
. . TRBJ2-7 TRBV9 TGTGCCAGCAGCGTAGGATTTCGGAGCTCCTACAATGAGCAGTACTTC CASSVGFRSSYNEQYF
. . TRBJ1-4 TRBV20-1 TGCAGTGCTAGATCTGGGAACCGAAGATCTAATGAAAAACTGTTTTTT CSARSGNRRSNEKLFF
. TRBD1 TRBJ2-6 TRBV10-3 TGTGCCATCAGTGATCCAACAGGGGAGTTGTCGTTTCCATCTGGGGCCAACGTCCTGACTTTC CAISDPTGELSFPSGANVLTF
many . TRBJ2-1 TRBV7-2 TGTGCCAGCAGCTTCCCGGGTGGTGAGCAGTTCTTC CASSFPGGEQFF
. TRBD2 TRBJ2-1 TRBV5-1 TGCGCCAGCAGCGAGACTAGCGCCTCCTACAATGAGCAGTTCTTC CASSETSASYNEQFF
few . TRBJ1-1 TRBV7-2 TGTGCCAGCAGCTTAGTGTCGGCTGAAGCTTTCTTT CASSLVSAEAFF
. . TRBJ2-7 TRBV20-1 TGCAGTACTAGAGAAGCGGCCTACGAGCAGTACTTC CSTREAAYEQYF
. TRBD1 TRBJ2-1 TRBV20-1 TGCAGTGCTAGCCTACAGGGGGGTTACAATGAGCAGTTCTTC CSASLQGGYNEQFF
few . TRBJ2-1 TRBV10-2 TGCGCCAGCAGTCCGGGTTCGTTAGGAGTCTCGTCCTACAATGAGCAGTTCTTC CASSPGSLGVSSYNEQFF
few . TRBJ1-6 TRBV5-1 TGCGCCAGCAGCTTGACTGGGGGGCCGGGGTATAATTCACCCCTCCACTTT CASSLTGGPGYNSPLHF
. . TRBJ1-1 TRBV14 TGTGCCAGCAGCCTCAGGACACCCAAATACACTGAAGCTTTCTTT CASSLRTPKYTEAFF
many . TRBJ2-7 TRBV20-1 TGCAGTGCTCCCGGAGGGGGCTCCGAGCAGTACTTC CSAPGGGSEQYF
few TRBD1 TRBJ2-5 TRBV7-8 TGTGCCACACAAAGGACAGGGGTTGAGACCCAGTACTTC CATQRTGVETQYF
. . TRBJ2-6 TRBV5-6 TGTGCCAGCAGCTTCAGGACTGGGGCCAACGTCCCGACTTTC CASSFRTGANVPTF
few . TRBJ1-6 TRBV12-3/TRBV12-4 TGTGCCAGCACCCGCGCCGGATTAAATTCACCCCTCCACTTT CASTRAGLNSPLHF
. TRBD1 TRBJ1-5 TRBV6-6 TGTGCCAGCAGGCCCCACAGGGGCGCGGGCAATCAGCCCCAGCATTTT CASRPHRGAGNQPQHF